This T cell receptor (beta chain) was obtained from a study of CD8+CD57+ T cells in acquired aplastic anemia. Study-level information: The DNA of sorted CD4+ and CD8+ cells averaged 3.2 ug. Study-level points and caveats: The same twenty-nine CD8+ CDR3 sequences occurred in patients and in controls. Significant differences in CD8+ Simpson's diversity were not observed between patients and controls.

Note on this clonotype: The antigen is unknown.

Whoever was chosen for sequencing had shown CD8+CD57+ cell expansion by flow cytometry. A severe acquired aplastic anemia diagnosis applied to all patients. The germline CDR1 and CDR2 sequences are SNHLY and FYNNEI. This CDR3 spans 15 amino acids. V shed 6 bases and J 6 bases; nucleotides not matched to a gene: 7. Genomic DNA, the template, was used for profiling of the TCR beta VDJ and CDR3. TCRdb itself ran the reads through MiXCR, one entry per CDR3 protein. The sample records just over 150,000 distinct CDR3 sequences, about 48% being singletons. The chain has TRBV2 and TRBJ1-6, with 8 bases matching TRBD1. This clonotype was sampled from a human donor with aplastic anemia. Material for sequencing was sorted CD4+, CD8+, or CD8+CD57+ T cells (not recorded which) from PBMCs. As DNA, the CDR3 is TGTGCCAGCAGAGCAGGGGGCGCGGGTAATTCACCCCTCCACTTT. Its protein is CASRAGGAGNSPLHF.